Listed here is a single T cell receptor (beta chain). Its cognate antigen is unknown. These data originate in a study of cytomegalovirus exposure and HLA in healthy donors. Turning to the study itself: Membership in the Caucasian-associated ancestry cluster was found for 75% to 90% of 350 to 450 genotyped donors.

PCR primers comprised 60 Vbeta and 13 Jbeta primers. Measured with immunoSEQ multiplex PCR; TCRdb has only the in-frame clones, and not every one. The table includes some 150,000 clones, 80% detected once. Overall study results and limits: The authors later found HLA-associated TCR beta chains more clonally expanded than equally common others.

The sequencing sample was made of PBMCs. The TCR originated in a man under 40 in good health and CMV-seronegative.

The CDR3 bases are TGTGCCAGCAGGGCAGGGGGCGGGAATCAGCCCCAGCATTTT. This gives the protein CASRAGGGNQPQHF. The chain joins TRBV6-1 to TRBJ1-5; TRBD1 agrees at 8 bases. This CDR3 comprises 14 residues. V trimming: 6 bases; J trimming: 4 bases; junction bases outside the gene matches: 5. Germline V CDR1 and CDR2: MNHNS, SASEGT.